The 9 T cell receptor beta chains below come from one sample, sequenced in a study of T cells in Graves' hyperthyroidism and ophthalmopathy. Amplified TCR beta CDR3 regions derived from RNA transcripts. The TCR CDR3 first-round RT-PCR relied on the HTBI primer set. TCRdb re-analysed the multiplex PCR reads in MiXCR, keeping a single row per CDR3 protein. The table shows some 500,000 distinct CDR3 sequences, with 13% to 15% occurring only once. Sample: blood. The receptor source for this set is a woman aged 18-29 years with Graves' hyperthyroidism.

This clonotype was counted at least ten times. The CDR3 sequence is CASSQDRGRYVGELFF. The CDR3 DNA reads TGCGCCAGCAGCCAAGACCGTGGGCGCTACGTCGGGGAGCTGTTTTTT. The chain uses TRBV4-1 and TRBJ2-2, with D unresolved. The CDR3 is made up of 16 amino acids. Germline-derived CDR1 and CDR2 are MGHRA and YSYEKL. The V and J ends lost 0 bases and 7 bases respectively, with 15 bases between them.

This clonotype was counted between two and nine times. This chain joins TRBV7-8 and TRBJ2-1; D might be TRBD2 (6 bases). With 1 base removed from V and 1 base from J, the gap between germline ends came to 14 bases. The CDR3 is 17 amino acids. Germline CDR1 SGHVS, CDR2 FQNEAQ. For the CDR3, the DNA is TGTGCCAGCAGCTTAGATTTTACGGGAGCTTCCTACAATGAGCAGTTCTTC. The encoded protein is CASSLDFTGASYNEQFF.

This clonotype was observed many times. The gene calls are TRBV12-5 and TRBJ1-5; 9 nucleotides agree with TRBD1. Germline trimming cut 6 bases from V and 0 bases from J; bases unmatched to any gene: 0. Germline V gene sequence: CDR1 LGHNT, CDR2 FRNRAP. The CDR3 is made up of 14 amino acids. This CDR3 is CASGQGASNQPQHF. CDR3 nucleotide sequence: TGTGCTAGTGGACAGGGGGCTAGCAATCAGCCCCAGCATTTT.

This clonotype was seen at least ten times. The chain combines TRBV9 with TRBJ1-2; D not resolved. The CDR3 contains 14 residues. Trimming removed 0 bases from V and 8 bases from J, with 14 bases in between. CDR1 and CDR2 (germline): SGDLS, YYNGEE. CDR3 sequence: CASSVAAVFAGYTF. In nucleotides, the CDR3 is TGTGCCAGCAGCGTAGCGGCAGTCTTTGCCGGCTACACCTTC. The variable domain in full, with the rest retrieved from reference TRBV9 and TRBJ1-2, is DSGVTQTPKHLITATGQRVTLRCSPRSGDLSVYWYQQSLDQGLQFLIQYYNGEERAKGNILERFSAQQFPDLHSELNLSSLELGDSALYFCASSVAAVFAGYTFGSGTRLTVV.

This clonotype was counted at least ten times. The chain is built from TRBV12-3 or TRBV12-4 and TRBJ2-3; TRBD2 matches at 8 bases. CDR3 length: 16 amino acids. The V gene end was trimmed by 4 bases and the J gene end by 1 base; junction bases not matched to a gene: 7. CDR3: CASSSGGAGGTDTQYF. CDR3 coding DNA: TGTGCCAGCAGTTCCGGGGGAGCGGGGGGCACAGATACGCAGTATTTT.

This clonotype was found many times. V and J are TRBV24-1 and TRBJ2-1; the D gene is possibly TRBD2 (5 bases). The CDR3 runs to 15 residues. Germline V gene sequence: CDR1 KGHDR, CDR2 SFDVKD. Trimming cost V 9 bases and J 6 bases, with 20 bases left between them. As DNA, the CDR3 is TGTGCCACCTCCCCGAGCGGACTCCCGGGCAATGAGCAGTTCTTC. The encoded protein is CATSPSGLPGNEQFF.

The table lists this clonotype with a few counts. A read error may explain this, as a much larger clone is one base away. The CDR3 end shows no conserved phenylalanine or tryptophan, and so a read error is likely. The rearrangement uses TRBV6-1 and TRBJ2-1; 10 bases line up with TRBD2. Germline V lookup: CDR1 MNHNS, CDR2 SASEGT. V was pared by 6 bases and J by 3 bases, with 5 bases of the junction left unmatched. The CDR3 extends over 15 amino acids. The CDR3 is CASSPGTSDYNEQFY. In nucleotides, the CDR3 is TGTGCCAGCAGCCCCGGGACTAGCGACTACAATGAGCAGTTCTAC.

This clonotype was counted between two and nine times. This sequence joins TRBV19 and TRBJ2-7; the D is unclear. Trimming removed 6 bases at V and 9 bases at J, with 12 bases between. The CDR3 sequence is 11 residues long. Germline CDR1 LNHDA, CDR2 SQIVND (reference sequence). The CDR3 DNA is TGTGCCAGTAGCAGAGTGGAAGTGCAGTACTTC. Translation gives CASSRVEVQYF.

V is TRBV19 and J is TRBJ1-1, with D possibly matching TRBD1 (5 bases). V lost 8 bases to trimming and J lost 4 bases, with 14 bases between them. The CDR3 spans 13 residues. CDR1 and CDR2 from the germline V gene are LNHDA and SQIVND (reference sequence). The CDR3 region has the DNA TGTGCCAGTTCAGGGAAAATAGGCACTGAAGCTTTCTTT. This translates into CASSGKIGTEAFF. The full variable domain, with the rest looked up from reference TRBV19 and TRBJ1-1, is DGGITQSPKYLFRKEGQNVTLSCEQNLNHDAMYWYRQDPGQGLRLIYYSQIVNDFQKGDIAEGYSVSREKKESFPLTVTSAQKNPTAFYLCASSGKIGTEAFFGQGTRLTVV.